Shown below are 3 T cell receptor beta chains from a single sample sequenced in a study of blood T cell repertoires in COVID-19. Generated by immunoSEQ multiplex PCR, the TCRdb table keeps only in-frame clones and is missing some. The sample has under 250,000 clones; 70% to 90% are singletons. Sequencing used peripheral blood. The receptor source for this set is a man between 45 and 60 years old with COVID-19, enrolled during active disease.

The rearrangement uses TRBV19 and TRBJ1-1; D gene uncertain. Germline CDR1 is LNHDA and CDR2 is SQIVND (reference sequence). V lost 2 bases and J lost 0, with 7 bases in between. This CDR3 contains 14 residues. The CDR3 DNA reads as TGTGCCAGTAGTATAAACAGCATGAACACTGAAGCTTTCTTT. It encodes CASSINSMNTEAFF.

The rearrangement links TRBV5-4 to TRBJ1-3; 9 bases line up with TRBD1. V trimming: 3 bases; J trimming: 0 bases; junction bases outside the gene matches: 4. This CDR3 is built from 16 residues. Germline loops: CDR1 SGHNT, CDR2 YYREEE (reference sequence). The CDR3 is CASSYGTGNSGNTIYF. CDR3 sequence (DNA): TGTGCCAGCAGCTACGGGACAGGGAACTCTGGAAACACCATATATTTT. Looking up the rest from reference TRBV5-4 and TRBJ1-3 gives the full variable domain: ETGVTQSPTHLIKTRGQQVTLRCSSQSGHNTVSWYQQALGQGPQFIFQYYREEENGRGNFPPRFSGLQFPNYSSELNVNALELDDSALYLCASSYGTGNSGNTIYFGEGSWLTVV.

The chain recombines TRBV5-4 with TRBJ1-2; D gene unclear. With 1 base removed from V and 1 base from J, the gap between germline ends came to 20 bases. This CDR3 has 18 amino acids. CDR1 SGHNT and CDR2 YYREEE come from the germline V gene (reference sequence). This CDR3 reads CASSLRWVAGDYNYGYTF. In DNA form, the CDR3 reads TGTGCCAGCAGCTTGAGATGGGTTGCAGGCGACTATAACTATGGCTACACCTTC.